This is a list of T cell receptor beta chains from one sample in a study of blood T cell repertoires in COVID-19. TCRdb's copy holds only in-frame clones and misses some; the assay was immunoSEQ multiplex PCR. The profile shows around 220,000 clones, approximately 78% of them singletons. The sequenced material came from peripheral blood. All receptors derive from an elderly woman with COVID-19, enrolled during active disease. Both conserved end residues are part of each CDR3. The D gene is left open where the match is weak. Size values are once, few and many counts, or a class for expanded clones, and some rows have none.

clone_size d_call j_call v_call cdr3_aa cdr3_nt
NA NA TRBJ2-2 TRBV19 CASSKPTITGELFF TGTGCCAGTAGTAAACCTACGATCACCGGGGAGCTGTTTTTT
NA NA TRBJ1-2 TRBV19 CASSMGAGRMDYGYTF TGTGCCAGTAGTATGGGGGCAGGGAGAATGGACTATGGCTACACCTTC
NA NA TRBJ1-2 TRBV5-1 CASSLGSGVINYGYTF TGCGCCAGCAGCTTGGGATCCGGGGTGATAAACTATGGCTACACCTTC
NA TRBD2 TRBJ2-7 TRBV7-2 CASSAPGPYSGFPYEQYF TGTGCCAGCAGCGCCCCAGGGCCATATAGCGGGTTCCCCTACGAGCAGTACTTC
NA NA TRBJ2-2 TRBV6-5 CASKDSNTGELFF TGTGCCAGCAAAGACTCGAACACCGGGGAGCTGTTTTTT
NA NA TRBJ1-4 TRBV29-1 CSVARGDRHEKLFF TGCAGCGTTGCGCGGGGGGATAGACATGAAAAACTGTTTTTT
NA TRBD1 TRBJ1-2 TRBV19 CASIPGTGDGYTF TGTGCCAGTATCCCCGGGACAGGGGATGGCTACACCTTC
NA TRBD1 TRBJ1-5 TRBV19 CASSSLTGGFNQPQHF TGTGCCAGTAGTTCGCTGACAGGGGGGTTCAATCAGCCCCAGCATTTT
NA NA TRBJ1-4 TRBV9 CASSPRGTNEKLFF TGTGCCAGCAGCCCCCGGGGTACTAATGAAAAACTGTTTTTT
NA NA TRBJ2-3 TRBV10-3 CAIKSGADTQYF TGTGCCATCAAATCTGGGGCCGATACGCAGTATTTT
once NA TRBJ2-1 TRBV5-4 CASSLDTQYNEQFF TGTGCCAGCAGCTTGGACACCCAGTACAATGAGCAGTTCTTC
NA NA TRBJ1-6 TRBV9 CASNDRNNSPLHF TGTGCCAGTAATGACAGAAATAATTCACCCCTCCACTTT
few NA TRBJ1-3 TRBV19 CATRRGSGNTIYF TGTGCCACTCGCCGGGGCTCTGGAAACACCATATATTTT
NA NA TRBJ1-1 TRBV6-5 CASTPTSNTEAFF TGTGCCAGCACCCCGACATCGAACACTGAAGCTTTCTTT
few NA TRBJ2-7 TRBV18 CASSLDSAEQYF TGTGCCAGCTCTCTGGACTCCGCGGAGCAGTACTTC
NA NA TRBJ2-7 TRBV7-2 CASSLRANYEQYF TGTGCCAGCAGCTTGAGGGCCAACTACGAGCAGTACTTC
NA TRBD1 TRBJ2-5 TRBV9 CASSGQGSETQYF TGTGCCAGCAGTGGACAGGGATCGGAGACCCAGTACTTC
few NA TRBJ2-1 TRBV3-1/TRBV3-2 CASSQRDEQFF TGTGCCAGCAGCCAGCGGGATGAGCAGTTCTTC
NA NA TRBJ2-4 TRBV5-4 CASSQGTLLAKNIQYF TGTGCCAGCAGCCAAGGGACACTTCTAGCCAAAAACATTCAGTACTTC
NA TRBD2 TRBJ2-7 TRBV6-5 CASSRERGASQQYF TGTGCCAGCAGCCGGGAGCGGGGGGCGAGCCAGCAGTACTTC
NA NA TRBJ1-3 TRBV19 CASQTGPGNTIYF TGTGCCAGCCAAACAGGGCCTGGAAACACCATATATTTT
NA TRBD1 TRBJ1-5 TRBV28 CASRNQGAINQPQHF TGTGCCAGCAGGAACCAGGGGGCCATCAATCAGCCCCAGCATTTT
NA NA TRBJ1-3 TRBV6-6 CASMSSGNTIYF TGTGCCAGCATGAGCTCTGGAAACACCATATATTTT
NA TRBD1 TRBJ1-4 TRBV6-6 CASSPTGTGFEKLFF TGTGCCAGCAGTCCTACCGGGACAGGCTTCGAAAAACTGTTTTTT
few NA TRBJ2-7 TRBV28 CASSLVGVGDYEQYF TGTGCCAGCAGTTTAGTCGGGGTCGGGGACTACGAGCAGTACTTC
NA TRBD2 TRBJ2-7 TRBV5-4 CASSSGGRLAGYYEQYF TGTGCCAGCAGCTCCGGGGGGCGGCTAGCGGGATACTACGAGCAGTACTTC